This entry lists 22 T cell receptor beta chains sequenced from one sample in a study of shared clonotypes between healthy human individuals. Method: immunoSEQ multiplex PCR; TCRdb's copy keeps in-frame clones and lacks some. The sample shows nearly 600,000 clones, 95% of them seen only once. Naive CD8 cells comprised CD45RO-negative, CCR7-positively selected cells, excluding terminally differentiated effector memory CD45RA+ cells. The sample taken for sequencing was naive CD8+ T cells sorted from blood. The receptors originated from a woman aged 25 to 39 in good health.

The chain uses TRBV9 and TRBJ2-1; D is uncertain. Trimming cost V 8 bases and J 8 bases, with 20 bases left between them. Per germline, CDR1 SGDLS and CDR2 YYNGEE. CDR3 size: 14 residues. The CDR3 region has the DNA TGTGCCAGTAATGGGCTAGACGGGTCCGATGAGCAGTTCTTC. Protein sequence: CASNGLDGSDEQFF.

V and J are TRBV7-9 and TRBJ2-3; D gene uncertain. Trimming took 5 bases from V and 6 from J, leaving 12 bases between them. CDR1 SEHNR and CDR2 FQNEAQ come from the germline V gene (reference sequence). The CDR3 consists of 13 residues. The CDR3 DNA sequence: TGTGCCAGCAGCGCGATTTCTAGGGATACGCAGTATTTT. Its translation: CASSAISRDTQYF.

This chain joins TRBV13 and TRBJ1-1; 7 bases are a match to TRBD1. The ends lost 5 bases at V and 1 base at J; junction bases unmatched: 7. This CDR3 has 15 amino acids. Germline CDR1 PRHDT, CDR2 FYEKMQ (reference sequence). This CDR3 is CASSQGDRRNTEAFF. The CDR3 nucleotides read TGTGCCAGCAGCCAAGGGGACAGACGGAACACTGAAGCTTTCTTT.

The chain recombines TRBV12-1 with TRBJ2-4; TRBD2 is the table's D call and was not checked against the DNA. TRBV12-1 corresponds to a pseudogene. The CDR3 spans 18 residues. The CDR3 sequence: CASSFSSGLGLAKNIQYF. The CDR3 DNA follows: TGTGCCAGCAGCTTTTCTAGCGGGTTGGGGCTAGCCAAAAACATTCAGTACTTC.

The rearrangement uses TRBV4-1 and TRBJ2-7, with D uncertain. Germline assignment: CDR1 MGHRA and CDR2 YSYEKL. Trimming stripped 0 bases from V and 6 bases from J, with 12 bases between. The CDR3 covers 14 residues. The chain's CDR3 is CASSQDRSESEQYF. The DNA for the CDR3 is TGCGCCAGCAGCCAAGACAGGAGCGAGAGCGAGCAGTACTTC.

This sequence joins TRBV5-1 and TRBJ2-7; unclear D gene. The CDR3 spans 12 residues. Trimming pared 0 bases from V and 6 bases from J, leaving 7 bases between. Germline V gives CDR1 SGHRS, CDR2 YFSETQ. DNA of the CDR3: TGCGCCAGCAGCTTGGTCCGTAGCGAGCAGTACTTC. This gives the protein CASSLVRSEQYF.

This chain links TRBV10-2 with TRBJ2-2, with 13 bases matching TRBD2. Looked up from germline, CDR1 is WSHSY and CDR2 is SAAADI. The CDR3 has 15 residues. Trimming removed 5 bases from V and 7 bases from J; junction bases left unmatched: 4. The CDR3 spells CASSWGLAGNGELFF. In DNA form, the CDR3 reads TGCGCCAGCAGTTGGGGACTAGCGGGGAACGGGGAGCTGTTTTTT.

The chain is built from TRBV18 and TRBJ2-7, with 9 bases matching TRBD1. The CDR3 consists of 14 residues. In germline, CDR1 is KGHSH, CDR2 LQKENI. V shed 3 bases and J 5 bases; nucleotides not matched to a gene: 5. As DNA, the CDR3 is TGTGCCAGCTCACCCCGGGACAGGGAGCACGAGCAGTACTTC. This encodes CASSPRDREHEQYF.

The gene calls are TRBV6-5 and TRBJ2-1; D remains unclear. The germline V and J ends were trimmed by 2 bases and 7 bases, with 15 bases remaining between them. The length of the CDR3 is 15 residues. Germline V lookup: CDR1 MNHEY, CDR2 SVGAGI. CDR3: CASSYLNIARNEQFF. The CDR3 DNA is TGTGCCAGCAGTTACCTAAATATAGCACGTAATGAGCAGTTCTTC.

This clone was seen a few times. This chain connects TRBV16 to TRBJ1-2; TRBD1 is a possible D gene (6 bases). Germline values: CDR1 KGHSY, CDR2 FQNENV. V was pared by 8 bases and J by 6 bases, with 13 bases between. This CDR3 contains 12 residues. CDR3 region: CASGTAGDGYTF. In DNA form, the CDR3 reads TGTGCCAGCGGCACAGCAGGGGATGGCTACACCTTC.

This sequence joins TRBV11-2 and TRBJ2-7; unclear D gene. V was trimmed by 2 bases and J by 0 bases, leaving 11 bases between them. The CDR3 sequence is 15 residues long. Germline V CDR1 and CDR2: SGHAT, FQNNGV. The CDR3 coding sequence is TGTGCCAGCAGCTTATGGTCGGCCAGCTCCTACGAGCAGTACTTC. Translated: CASSLWSASSYEQYF.

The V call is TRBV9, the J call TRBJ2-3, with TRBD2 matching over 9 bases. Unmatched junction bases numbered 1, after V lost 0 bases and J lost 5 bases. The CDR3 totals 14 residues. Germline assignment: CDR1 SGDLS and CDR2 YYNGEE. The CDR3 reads CASSVGGGGDTQYF. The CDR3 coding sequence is TGTGCCAGCAGCGTAGGCGGGGGGGGAGATACGCAGTATTTT.

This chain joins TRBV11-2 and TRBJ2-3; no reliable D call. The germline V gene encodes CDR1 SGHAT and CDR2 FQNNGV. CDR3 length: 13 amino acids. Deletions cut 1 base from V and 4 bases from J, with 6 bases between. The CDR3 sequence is CASSLAVADTQYF. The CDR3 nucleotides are TGTGCCAGCAGCTTAGCGGTGGCAGATACGCAGTATTTT.

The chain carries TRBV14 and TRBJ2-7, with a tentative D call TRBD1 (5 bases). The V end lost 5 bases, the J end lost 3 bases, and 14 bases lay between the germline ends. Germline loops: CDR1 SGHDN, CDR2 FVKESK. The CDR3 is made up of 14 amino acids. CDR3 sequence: CASSSRQMLYEQYF. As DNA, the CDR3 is TGTGCCAGCAGCTCCCGACAGATGCTCTACGAGCAGTACTTC. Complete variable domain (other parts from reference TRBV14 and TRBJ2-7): EAGVTQFPSHSVIEKGQTVTLRCDPISGHDNLYWYRRVMGKEIKFLLHFVKESKQDESGMPNNRFLAERTGGTYSTLKVQPAELEDSGVYFCASSSRQMLYEQYFGPGTRLTVT.

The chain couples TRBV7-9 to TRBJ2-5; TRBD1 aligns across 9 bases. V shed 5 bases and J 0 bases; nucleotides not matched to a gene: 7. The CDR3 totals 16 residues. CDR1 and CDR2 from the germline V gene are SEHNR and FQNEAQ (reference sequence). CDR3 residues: CASSHRDRVNQETQYF. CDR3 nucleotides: TGTGCCAGCAGCCACCGGGACAGGGTTAACCAAGAGACCCAGTACTTC.

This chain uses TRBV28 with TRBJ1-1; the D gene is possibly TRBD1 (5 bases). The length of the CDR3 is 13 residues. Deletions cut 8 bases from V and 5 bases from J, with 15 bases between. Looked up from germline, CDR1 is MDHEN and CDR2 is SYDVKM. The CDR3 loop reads CASHAGGATEAFF. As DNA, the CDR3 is TGTGCCAGCCACGCGGGGGGAGCGACTGAAGCTTTCTTT.

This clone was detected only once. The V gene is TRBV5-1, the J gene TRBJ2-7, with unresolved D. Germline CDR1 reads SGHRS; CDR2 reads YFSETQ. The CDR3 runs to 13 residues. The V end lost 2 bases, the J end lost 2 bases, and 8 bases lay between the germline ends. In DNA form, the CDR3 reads TGCGCCAGCAGCTTCTCTTCGACCTACGAGCAGTACTTC. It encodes CASSFSSTYEQYF. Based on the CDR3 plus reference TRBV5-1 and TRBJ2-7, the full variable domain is KAGVTQTPRYLIKTRGQQVTLSCSPISGHRSVSWYQQTPGQGLQFLFEYFSETQRNKGNFPGRFSGRQFSNSRSEMNVSTLELGDSALYLCASSFSSTYEQYFGPGTRLTVT.

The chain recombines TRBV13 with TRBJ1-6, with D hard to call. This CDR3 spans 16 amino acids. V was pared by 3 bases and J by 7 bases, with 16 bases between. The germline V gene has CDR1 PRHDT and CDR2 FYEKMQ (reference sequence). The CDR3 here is CASSFRVGKQNSPLHF. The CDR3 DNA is TGTGCCAGCAGCTTCCGCGTGGGGAAGCAGAATTCACCCCTCCACTTT.

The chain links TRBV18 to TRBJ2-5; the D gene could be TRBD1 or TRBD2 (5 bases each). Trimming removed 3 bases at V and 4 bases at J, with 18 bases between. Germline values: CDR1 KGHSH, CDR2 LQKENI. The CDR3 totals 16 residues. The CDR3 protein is CASSPGTGRGGETQYF. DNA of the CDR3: TGTGCCAGCTCACCCGGGACGGGTAGGGGTGGAGAGACCCAGTACTTC.

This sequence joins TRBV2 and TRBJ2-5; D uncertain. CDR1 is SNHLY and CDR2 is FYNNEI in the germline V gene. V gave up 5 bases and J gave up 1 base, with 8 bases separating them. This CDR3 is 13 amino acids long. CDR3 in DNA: TGTGCCAGCAGTAGACGGGTCCAAGAGACCCAGTACTTC. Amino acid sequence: CASSRRVQETQYF.

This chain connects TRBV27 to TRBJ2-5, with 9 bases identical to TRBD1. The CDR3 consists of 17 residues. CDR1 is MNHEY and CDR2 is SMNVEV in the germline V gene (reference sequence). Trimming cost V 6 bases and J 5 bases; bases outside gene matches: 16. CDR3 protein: CASRLEGQGRLDETQYF. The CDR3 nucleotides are TGTGCCAGCAGGCTGGAGGGACAGGGTAGGTTGGACGAGACCCAGTACTTC.

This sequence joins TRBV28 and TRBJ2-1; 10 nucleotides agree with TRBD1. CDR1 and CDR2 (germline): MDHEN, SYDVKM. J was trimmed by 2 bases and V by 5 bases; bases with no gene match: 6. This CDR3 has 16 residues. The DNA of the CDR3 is TGTGCCAGCAGTCCCCGACAGGGGGCGGCCTACAATGAGCAGTTCTTC. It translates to CASSPRQGAAYNEQFF.